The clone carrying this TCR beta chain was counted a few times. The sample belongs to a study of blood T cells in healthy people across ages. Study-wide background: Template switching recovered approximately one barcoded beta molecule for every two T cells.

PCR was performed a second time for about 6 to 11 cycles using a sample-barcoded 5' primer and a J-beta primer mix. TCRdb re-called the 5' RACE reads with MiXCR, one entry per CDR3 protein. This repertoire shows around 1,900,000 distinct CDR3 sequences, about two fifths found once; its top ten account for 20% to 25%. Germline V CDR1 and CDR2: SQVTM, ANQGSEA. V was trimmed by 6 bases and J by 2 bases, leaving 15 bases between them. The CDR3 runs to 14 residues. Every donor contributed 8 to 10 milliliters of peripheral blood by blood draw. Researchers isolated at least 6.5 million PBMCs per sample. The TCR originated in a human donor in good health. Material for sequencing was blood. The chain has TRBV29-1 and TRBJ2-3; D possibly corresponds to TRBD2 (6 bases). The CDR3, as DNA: TGCAGCGTACGCTTGGGGGGAAACACAGATACGCAGTATTTT. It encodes CSVRLGGNTDTQYF.